Below, 7 T cell receptor beta chains from the same sample are listed, as sequenced in a study of T-cell memory formation after mild COVID-19. TCRdb ran MiXCR on the 5' RACE reads and lists one entry per CDR3 protein. The top ten clones hold about 3.3% of a sample with under 200,000 distinct CDR3 sequences, 10% to 15% of them seen once. Sample: PBMCs or a T cell subset sorted from them (not recorded which). The receptors were gathered from a man aged 18 to 29 who had mild COVID-19 (a few samples of this study predate the infection). Cell type and time point are not known.

This clonotype occurred a few times. V is TRBV28 and J is TRBJ2-3; 7 bases agree with TRBD2. The CDR3 is 15 amino acids. In germline, CDR1 is MDHEN, CDR2 SYDVKM. V lost 7 bases, J lost 0 bases, and 7 bases stayed unmatched. CDR3 nucleotides: TGTGCCAGCAACAAGCGGGAACCTAGCACAGATACGCAGTATTTT. This gives the protein CASNKREPSTDTQYF.

This clonotype was counted only a few times. J is TRBJ1-2 and V is TRBV20-1; D call uncertain. Trimming removed 4 bases from V and 2 bases from J, with 14 bases in between. The CDR3 covers 14 residues. Germline V gene lookup returns CDR1 DFQATT and CDR2 SNEGSKA (reference sequence). The CDR3 sequence is CSATPRRTNYGYTF. The CDR3 nucleotides read TGCAGTGCTACGCCACGCCGGACGAACTATGGCTACACCTTC.

This clonotype appeared many times. The chain carries TRBV12-3 or TRBV12-4 and TRBJ2-7; possibly TRBD2 for D (7 bases). V was cut by 6 bases and J by 4 bases, with 16 bases left in between. This CDR3 is 14 amino acids long. DNA for the CDR3: TGTGCCAGCAGCCCGGGGGCGCGGGGGTACGAGCAGTACTTC. Translating gives CASSPGARGYEQYF.

The genes are TRBV3-1 and TRBJ2-5, with D perhaps matching TRBD2 (5 bases). CDR3 length equals 16 residues. Trimming took off 0 bases at V and 2 bases at J, with 13 bases between the two ends. Looked up from germline, CDR1 is LGHDT and CDR2 is YNNKEL (reference sequence). The chain's CDR3 is CASSQERQSGQETQYF. CDR3 DNA sequence: TGTGCCAGCAGCCAAGAACGCCAGAGCGGACAAGAGACCCAGTACTTC.

This rearrangement joins TRBV12-3 or TRBV12-4 to TRBJ2-7; tentatively, D is TRBD1 or TRBD2 (5 bases each). CDR3 length equals 15 residues. V gave up 2 bases and J gave up 7 bases, with 18 bases separating them. In DNA form, the CDR3 reads TGTGCCAGCAGTTTACCAGGGAGACCTTTACGAGAGCAGTACTTC. Protein product: CASSLPGRPLREQYF.

In this sample, this clonotype turned up a few times. The chain has TRBV7-2 and TRBJ1-3; 9 bases align to TRBD1. V was pared by 5 bases and J by 3 bases, with 8 bases of the junction left unmatched. There are 16 residues in the CDR3. Germline V gene sequence: CDR1 SGHTA, CDR2 FQGNSA. CDR3 residues: CASSTTGTGIGNTIYF. The CDR3 region has the DNA TGTGCCAGCAGCACGACCGGGACAGGGATTGGAAACACCATATATTTT.

This sequence joins TRBV5-1 and TRBJ1-2; 10 bases fit TRBD1. CDR3 length: 14 amino acids. J was trimmed by 8 bases and V by 6 bases; bases with no gene match: 10. CDR1 and CDR2 (germline): SGHRS, YFSETQ. The CDR3 nucleotides are TGCGCCAGCAACCTGGGGGACAGGGGCGCGGGCTACACCTTC. Protein sequence: CASNLGDRGAGYTF.